This paragraph reports one TCR beta chain. Its antigen target is currently unknown. No quality values exist for individual bases; no much larger clone is one base distant. The data derive from a study of blood T cell repertoires in COVID-19 (TCRdb year 2020). Regarding the research as a whole: Samples from collaborators originated in the United States, Italy and Spain and spanned both the acute and convalescent phases of COVID-19. Deeply sampled blood TCRbeta repertoires from subjects exposed to, actively infected with, or recovered from COVID-19 were included in the dataset. A freely available public database, intended as a resource for researchers studying the immune response to SARS-CoV-2, is where the repertoires were released. Samples were obtained from the ongoing ImmuneRACE study (first 160 participants) and from approximately 1,200 subjects provided by 6 global collaborators. The prospective study material was composed of cDNA or gDNA derived from T cells, B-cell-depleted T cells, or PBMCs. A de-identified subject ID, COVID-19 status, age in years and sex were almost always included in the sample metadata. Where available, HLA class I and class II types were taken from metadata supplied by the sample provider and were not determined by assay-based typing. Beyond this particular receptor, the publication reports: Clinical and demographic metadata were provided uncurated, with the amount varying by source and participant.

At one collaborating source in Seattle, patients were enrolled during active infection and were followed longitudinally through the course of disease. Each collaborating institution followed its own protocols to collect whole blood in K2EDTA tubes. For TCRbeta analysis, collaborators shipped samples as frozen whole blood, isolated PBMCs, or DNA extracted from either of those sample types. The immunoSEQ Assay, a bias-controlled multiplex PCR, was used to amplify TCRbeta CDR3 regions from genomic DNA. Regarding the original processing steps: The number of nucleated cells in each sample was estimated by amplification of reference gene primers within the assay. Sequence reads were collapsed and filtered to measure the absolute abundance of every unique TCRbeta CDR3 rearrangement. Productive Simpson clonality was computed per sample as the square root of Simpson's diversity index over productive rearrangements. As stored in TCRdb, this immuneACCESS dataset retains in-frame rearrangements with V and J assigned. A fraction of the clones does not appear; measured against another copy, unresolved V genes explain less than half of the discrepancy, and the remainder lacks a known reason. V and J calls and clone size follow that table, whereas D and trimming were derived from the DNA. This sample holds approximately 210,000 clones; approximately 84% were observed only once. 11% of the sample belongs to the ten largest clones.

Input material: peripheral blood. The sequence was obtained from a man between 50 and 59 years old with COVID-19, enrolled during active disease.

Here the CDR3 is given as CATSDYRDTEQYF. The nucleotides read TGTGCCACCAGTGACTACCGGGACACCGAGCAGTACTTC. Recombination connected TRBV24-1 to TRBJ2-7; a tentative D match to TRBD1 spans 6 bases. Via the germline V gene, CDR1 is KGHDR and CDR2 SFDVKD. The CDR3 goes from the cysteine to the phenylalanine over 13 residues. The DNA shown is the 39-base CDR3, in frame from base 1. The V and J ends are trimmed by 4 bases and 6 bases, leaving 12 bases between them.